Following are 24 T cell receptor beta chains from one sample sequenced in a study of T cells in localized non-small cell lung cancer. Assay: immunoSEQ multiplex PCR; the TCRdb copy retains only in-frame clones and omits some. The profile covers some 10,000 clones, with more than 75% appearing a single time and roughly 8.6% taken by the ten largest. Sequencing was performed on peripheral blood, taken before any cancer treatment. These receptors came from a male donor aged 60 or over with stage III lung adenocarcinoma.

This chain uses TRBV7-9 with TRBJ2-3; no reliable D call. The CDR3 totals 15 residues. The ends were cut back, 7 bases at V and 5 bases at J, with 19 bases in the middle. Germline assignment: CDR1 SEHNR and CDR2 FQNEAQ (reference sequence). CDR3 protein: CASIMLRPHGDTQYF. CDR3 nucleotides: TGTGCCAGCATAATGTTGCGGCCCCACGGAGATACGCAGTATTTT.

The sample holds one count of this clone. The chain joins TRBV7-2 to TRBJ2-2; D may be TRBD1 or TRBD2 (5 bases each). This CDR3 is 16 amino acids long. V gave up 4 bases and J gave up 5 bases, with 17 bases separating them. Per germline, CDR1 SGHTA and CDR2 FQGNSA. CDR3 in DNA: TGTGCCAGCAGCTCGACCGGGACCCAAAGGACCGGGGAGCTGTTTTTT. Translated: CASSSTGTQRTGELFF.

The chain combines TRBV9 with TRBJ2-5, with TRBD2 identical over 10 bases. CDR1 is SGDLS and CDR2 is YYNGEE in the germline V gene. The junction had 3 bases not matched to a gene; V was cut back by 0 bases and J by 1 base. CDR3 length: 16 amino acids. Here the CDR3 reads CASSVVASGGQETQYF. Written as DNA, the CDR3 is TGTGCCAGCAGCGTAGTGGCTAGCGGGGGCCAAGAGACCCAGTACTTC.

This clone was found a few times. CDR3 amino acids: CASKGPVYQPQHF. CDR3 sequence (DNA): TGTGCCAGTAAGGGGCCGGTCTACCAGCCCCAGCATTTT. The V and J genes are TRBV19 and TRBJ1-5, with a tentative D call TRBD1 (5 bases). Germline lookup yields CDR1 LNHDA and CDR2 SQIVND (reference sequence). CDR3 size: 13 residues. The V end was cut by 7 bases, the J end by 7 bases, with 14 bases between.

There are a few counts of this clone. The rearrangement links TRBV27 to TRBJ1-1; D perhaps matches TRBD1 (5 bases). V was trimmed by 5 bases and J by 3 bases, leaving 10 bases between them. The length of the CDR3 is 13 residues. Germline V gives CDR1 MNHEY, CDR2 SMNVEV (reference sequence). The CDR3 DNA is TGTGCCAGCAGTATCGGGGGAGACACTGAAGCTTTCTTT. Translating it yields CASSIGGDTEAFF.

This clone was detected only once. V gene TRBV5-5 combines with J gene TRBJ2-7, with 10 bases aligning to TRBD2. In germline, CDR1 is SGHKS, CDR2 YYEKEE (reference sequence). The CDR3 length is 16 residues. V gave up 1 base and J gave up 0 bases; unmatched junction bases: 4. CDR3 sequence (DNA): TGTGCCAGCAGCTTGACCTTAGCGGGAGGCTCCTACGAGCAGTACTTC. Its protein is CASSLTLAGGSYEQYF.

The rearrangement links TRBV2 to TRBJ1-2; D is perhaps TRBD1 (6 bases). V dropped 4 bases and J dropped 7 bases, with 10 bases sitting between them. Germline CDR1 and CDR2: SNHLY and FYNNEI. The CDR3 has 12 residues. Here the CDR3 reads CASSGEGGGYTF. CDR3 DNA sequence: TGTGCCAGCAGTGGAGAGGGGGGTGGCTACACCTTC.

The rearrangement uses TRBV7-9 and TRBJ2-1; D is undetermined. CDR1 SEHNR and CDR2 FQNEAQ come from the germline V gene (reference sequence). V was shortened by 6 bases and J by 6 bases, with 12 bases between the two germline ends. This CDR3 is built from 13 residues. CDR3 sequence reads: CASRTEWVNEQFF. CDR3 DNA sequence: TGTGCCAGCAGAACAGAATGGGTCAATGAGCAGTTCTTC.

This clone is categorized as medium-sized. J is TRBJ2-7 and V is TRBV7-3; D is possibly TRBD1 (6 bases). With 4 bases removed from V and 4 bases from J, the gap between germline ends came to 8 bases. Germline loops: CDR1 SGHTA, CDR2 FQGTGA. The CDR3 is 12 residues long. CDR3 sequence (DNA): TGTGCCAGCAGCTCGACAGGTTACGAGCAGTACTTC. Its translation is CASSSTGYEQYF.

The chain has TRBV28 and TRBJ1-2, with 7 bases matching TRBD1. Germline CDR1 MDHEN, CDR2 SYDVKM. CDR3 length: 16 amino acids. With V trimmed by 4 bases and J by 2 bases, 10 bases remained unmatched. The CDR3 nucleotides are TGTGCCAGCAGTTCAAGTCAGGGAGGGGGCAACTATGGCTACACCTTC. This gives the protein CASSSSQGGGNYGYTF.

The chain carries TRBV7-2 and TRBJ1-3, with 8 bases lining up with TRBD1. Germline CDR1 SGHTA, CDR2 FQGNSA. V gave up 4 bases and J gave up 2 bases; unmatched junction bases: 4. The CDR3 is 15 amino acids. CDR3 sequence: CASSSRTGTGNTIYF. The CDR3 DNA is TGTGCCAGCAGCTCCCGGACAGGGACTGGAAACACCATATATTTT. The full variable domain, completed using reference TRBV7-2 and TRBJ1-3, is GAGVSQSPSNKVTEKGKDVELRCDPISGHTALYWYRQSLGQGLEFLIYFQGNSAPDKSGLPSDRFSAERTGGSVSTLTIQRTQQEDSAVYLCASSSRTGTGNTIYFGEGSWLTVV.

This clone was seen a few times. The rearrangement uses TRBV2 and TRBJ2-3; a weak D match, TRBD2 (6 bases). CDR3 length: 12 amino acids. In germline, CDR1 is SNHLY, CDR2 FYNNEI. Trimming removed 8 bases at V and 10 bases at J, with 16 bases between. The CDR3 coding sequence is TGTGCCAGCGGCCAGACCGGGACTTCGCAGTATTTT. It translates to CASGQTGTSQYF.

This sequence joins TRBV11-1 and TRBJ1-3; D perhaps matches TRBD1 (6 bases). Germline V lookup: CDR1 SGHAT, CDR2 FQDESV (reference sequence). Trimming cost V 5 bases and J 5 bases, with 16 bases left between them. The CDR3 contains 15 residues. CDR3 residues: CASSGWTEQRNTIYF. CDR3 DNA sequence: TGTGCCAGCAGCGGTTGGACAGAGCAACGAAACACCATATATTTT.

This clone showed up just once. The chain is built from TRBV27 and TRBJ1-1; weak D call: TRBD1 (6 bases). CDR1 and CDR2 (germline): MNHEY, SMNVEV (reference sequence). The CDR3 is 13 residues long. Trimming removed 5 bases from V and 1 base from J, with 8 bases in between. The CDR3 reads CASSQQGNTEAFF. Here the CDR3 DNA reads TGTGCCAGCAGTCAACAGGGGAACACTGAAGCTTTCTTT.

V is TRBV7-3 and J is TRBJ2-1; either TRBD1 or TRBD2 may fit D (5 bases each). Trimming took off 0 bases at V and 0 bases at J, with 9 bases between the two ends. CDR3 length equals 16 residues. From germline, CDR1 is SGHTA and CDR2 FQGTGA. DNA of the CDR3: TGTGCCAGCAGCTTAACCCCAGGGAGCTCCTACAATGAGCAGTTCTTC. Translation: CASSLTPGSSYNEQFF.

Only one count was recorded for this clone. This sequence joins TRBV11-1 and TRBJ2-7; 8 bases line up with TRBD1. The CDR3 runs to 16 residues. Losses at the gene ends were 5 bases for V and 0 bases for J; bases not matched to a gene: 9. Germline CDR1 and CDR2: SGHAT and FQDESV (reference sequence). CDR3 sequence: CASSPWTGISSYEQYF. The CDR3 nucleotides are TGTGCCAGCAGCCCGTGGACAGGGATAAGCTCCTACGAGCAGTACTTC.

In its sample, this clone was seen once. The CDR3 spells CASIMENTGELFF. DNA for the CDR3: TGTGCCAGCATAATGGAGAACACCGGGGAGCTGTTTTTT. The rearrangement joins TRBV7-2 to TRBJ2-2; D is uncertain. Trimming shortened V by 7 bases and J by 1 base, and 7 bases separated the two germline ends. CDR3 length equals 13 residues. The germline V gene encodes CDR1 SGHTA and CDR2 FQGNSA. Using reference TRBV7-2 and TRBJ2-2 for the parts outside the CDR3, the full variable domain is GAGVSQSPSNKVTEKGKDVELRCDPISGHTALYWYRQSLGQGLEFLIYFQGNSAPDKSGLPSDRFSAERTGGSVSTLTIQRTQQEDSAVYLCASIMENTGELFFGEGSRLTVL.

This rearrangement joins TRBV19 to TRBJ2-1, with 9 bases identical to TRBD1. This CDR3 has 15 residues. The germline CDR1 and CDR2 sequences are LNHDA and SQIVND (reference sequence). The trim removed 4 bases at V and 9 bases at J, leaving 10 bases unmatched. The CDR3: CASSTMTGGIGEQFF. DNA of the CDR3: TGTGCCAGTAGTACAATGACAGGGGGAATCGGTGAGCAGTTCTTC.

Only a few counts were recorded for this clone. The CDR3 DNA is TGTGCCAGTAGTGTAAGACAGGGGCCGATCTCCTACGAGCAGTACTTC. This sequence encodes CASSVRQGPISYEQYF. This chain joins TRBV19 and TRBJ2-7, with TRBD1 matching over 8 bases. There are 16 residues in the CDR3. Germline CDR1 is LNHDA and CDR2 is SQIVND (reference sequence). V lost 5 bases and J lost 0; bases outside the gene matches: 9.

The table lists this clone with a few counts. This chain uses TRBV7-2 with TRBJ1-1; D not certain. Trimming cost V 2 bases and J 4 bases, with 14 bases left between them. Per the germline V gene, CDR1 is SGHTA and CDR2 is FQGNSA. CDR3 length: 15 residues. The CDR3 reads CASSLNNNPGTEAFF. CDR3 in DNA: TGTGCCAGCAGCTTAAACAACAACCCGGGCACTGAAGCTTTCTTT.

This clone was recorded once. This chain uses TRBV7-2 with TRBJ1-5, with a possible D match to TRBD1 (6 bases). The germline V gene has CDR1 SGHTA and CDR2 FQGNSA. The V end lost 3 bases, the J end lost 2 bases, and 8 bases lay between the germline ends. The CDR3 is 14 amino acids. This chain's CDR3 is CASSFGTRNQPQHF. The CDR3 DNA is TGTGCCAGCAGCTTTGGGACACGCAATCAGCCCCAGCATTTT.

This chain links TRBV25-1 with TRBJ1-4; 11 bases line up with TRBD1. CDR1 and CDR2 (germline): MGHDK, SYGVNS. CDR3 length: 15 residues. Trimming cost V 6 bases and J 7 bases; bases outside gene matches: 7. CDR3 DNA: TGTGCCAGCAGGGAGCCCGGGACAGGGGGTGAAAAACTGTTTTTT. Its protein product is CASREPGTGGEKLFF.

The rearrangement joins TRBV25-1 to TRBJ2-3; D remains ambiguous. V gave up 6 bases and J gave up 4 bases, with 14 bases separating them. There are 14 residues in the CDR3. The germline CDR1 and CDR2 sequences are MGHDK and SYGVNS. This CDR3 is CASRGNRISDTQYF. The CDR3 DNA sequence: TGTGCCAGCAGGGGAAACCGCATATCAGATACGCAGTATTTT.

V is TRBV10-3 and J is TRBJ1-2; D is possibly TRBD1 (6 bases). The length of the CDR3 is 13 residues. V gave up 10 bases and J gave up 6 bases, with 18 bases separating them. CDR1 ENHRY and CDR2 SYGVKD come from the germline V gene. CDR3: CATRVAGEDGYTF. CDR3 in DNA: TGTGCCACCAGGGTTGCAGGGGAAGATGGCTACACCTTC.